Presented here are 30 T cell receptor beta chains from one specimen sequenced in a study of graft-versus-host responses after intestinal transplantation. TCRdb's copy holds only in-frame clones and misses some; the assay was immunoSEQ multiplex PCR. Of 130,000 or so clones in the sample, approximately 94% were seen once. Their antigen targets remain unknown. The sample was unstimulated CD4+ T cells sorted from spleen or lymph node cells, taken before intestinal transplant. Source of these receptors: a human donor who received an intestinal transplant.

In its sample, this clone was seen once. V usage is TRBV5-6 and J usage is TRBJ2-3; no clear D. Germline lookup yields CDR1 SGHDT and CDR2 YYEEEE. V was pared by 4 bases and J by 0 bases, with 18 bases between. This CDR3 is 17 amino acids long. The CDR3 here is CASSVVASWASTDTQYF. CDR3 coding DNA: TGTGCCAGCAGCGTAGTAGCTAGTTGGGCGAGCACAGATACGCAGTATTTT.

The chain has TRBV27 and TRBJ1-6; D is unresolved. The CDR3 totals 13 residues. Deletions cut 2 bases from V and 7 bases from J, with 6 bases between. CDR1 MNHEY and CDR2 SMNVEV come from the germline V gene (reference sequence). The CDR3 coding sequence is TGTGCCAGCAGTTTACGGGAAAATTCACCCCTCCACTTT. Translated, it gives CASSLRENSPLHF.

The chain links TRBV7-9 to TRBJ2-4, with 9 bases fitting TRBD2. There are 16 residues in the CDR3. Germline V gene lookup returns CDR1 SEHNR and CDR2 FQNEAQ (reference sequence). Trimming took 2 bases from V and 0 from J; bases not matched to a gene: 2. The CDR3 DNA follows: TGTGCCAGCAGCTTATATAGCGGGGGAGCCAAAAACATTCAGTACTTC. It yields the protein CASSLYSGGAKNIQYF.

The chain is built from TRBV6-5 and TRBJ1-1; D unresolved. CDR1 is MNHEY, CDR2 SVGAGI, per germline. The V and J ends lost 8 bases and 4 bases respectively, with 11 bases between them. This CDR3 comprises 12 residues. CDR3 in DNA: TGTGCCAGCTCCCGAGGGAGCACTGAAGCTTTCTTT. This encodes CASSRGSTEAFF.

This chain joins TRBV4-1 and TRBJ2-1; D is ambiguous. The ends were cut back, 3 bases at V and 8 bases at J, with 11 bases in the middle. The V gene's germline CDR1 is MGHRA and CDR2 YSYEKL. The CDR3 covers 13 residues. CDR3 in DNA: TGCGCCAGCAGCCACCGCCTAGGGTATGAGCAGTTCTTC. This codes for CASSHRLGYEQFF.

This clone occurred a few times. The V call is TRBV7-9, the J call TRBJ2-2, with 7 bases fitting TRBD1. V lost 9 bases, J lost 1 base, and 2 bases stayed unmatched. Germline CDR1 SEHNR, CDR2 FQNEAQ (reference sequence). The CDR3 sequence is 13 residues long. CDR3 nucleotide sequence: TGTGCCAGTCGACAGGGGAACACCGGGGAGCTGTTTTTT. Translated, it gives CASRQGNTGELFF.

The chain employs TRBV5-1 and TRBJ2-5, with 9 nucleotides matching TRBD1. The V segment lost 4 bases and the J segment 5 bases; nucleotides outside the gene matches: 6. This CDR3 is 14 amino acids long. In germline, CDR1 is SGHRS, CDR2 YFSETQ. CDR3 region: CASSNTGGAETQYF. As DNA, the CDR3 is TGCGCCAGCAGCAACACAGGGGGCGCCGAGACCCAGTACTTC.

This clone was observed once. The rearrangement joins TRBV28 to TRBJ1-6, with D unresolved. V was clipped by 2 bases and J by 8 bases, with 16 bases between them. The germline gives CDR1 MDHEN, CDR2 SYDVKM. There are 16 residues in the CDR3. The CDR3 region has the DNA TGTGCCAGCAGTTTAGCGGGGATTATTGGTGATTCACCCCTCCACTTT. It yields the protein CASSLAGIIGDSPLHF.

The V and J genes are TRBV29-1 and TRBJ2-5; D ambiguous. The CDR3 has 11 amino acids. The germline V and J ends were trimmed by 7 bases and 5 bases, with 11 bases remaining between them. Per the germline V gene, CDR1 is SQVTM and CDR2 is ANQGSEA. The CDR3 is CSAGSSETQYF. The CDR3 nucleotides read TGCAGCGCGGGCAGCTCGGAGACCCAGTACTTC.

The chain links TRBV10-2 to TRBJ1-6; D gene uncertain. CDR3 length equals 12 residues. Germline CDR1 is WSHSY and CDR2 is SAAADI. The V end was cut by 7 bases, the J end by 7 bases, with 8 bases between. Written as DNA, the CDR3 is TGCGCCAGCACCACATTAAATTCACCCCTCCACTTT. It is translated as CASTTLNSPLHF.

The rearrangement uses TRBV2 and TRBJ1-5; D is ambiguous. The CDR3 sequence is 14 residues long. Trimming removed 5 bases at V and 3 bases at J, with 11 bases between. CDR1 is SNHLY, CDR2 FYNNEI, per germline. CDR3 loop: CASSKDLPNQPQHF. For the CDR3, the DNA is TGTGCCAGCAGTAAGGACCTCCCCAATCAGCCCCAGCATTTT.

V and J are TRBV2 and TRBJ1-4; 7 bases match TRBD1. CDR1 and CDR2 (germline): SNHLY, FYNNEI. The CDR3 has 12 residues. J was trimmed by 13 bases and V by 6 bases; bases with no gene match: 8. The DNA of the CDR3 is TGTGCCAGCAGGCCACCGGGACAGAGACTGTTTTTT. This translates into CASRPPGQRLFF.

The chain employs TRBV6-1 and TRBJ2-1; 8 bases line up with TRBD1. Germline CDR1 is MNHNS and CDR2 is SASEGT. CDR3 length equals 14 residues. Germline trimming cut 7 bases from V and 6 bases from J; bases unmatched to any gene: 8. CDR3 sequence: CASTLTGVINEQFF. CDR3 nucleotides: TGTGCCAGCACGTTGACAGGGGTGATCAATGAGCAGTTCTTC.

V gene TRBV30 combines with J gene TRBJ1-1; D perhaps matches TRBD1 (6 bases). This CDR3 contains 15 residues. Germline CDR1 is GTSNPN and CDR2 is SVGIG (reference sequence). The V and J ends lost 3 bases and 5 bases respectively, with 19 bases between them. This CDR3 is CAWSPGWGAGTEAFF. DNA of the CDR3: TGTGCCTGGAGCCCAGGTTGGGGGGCAGGGACTGAAGCTTTCTTT.

The chain recombines TRBV6-5 with TRBJ2-3; 7 bases align to TRBD1. This CDR3 region has 15 residues. V lost 5 bases and J lost 0; bases outside the gene matches: 5. Per the germline V gene, CDR1 is MNHEY and CDR2 is SVGAGI. The CDR3 DNA is TGTGCCAGCAGTAGACAGGGAATGAGCACAGATACGCAGTATTTT. Amino acids: CASSRQGMSTDTQYF.

The rearrangement joins TRBV6-1 to TRBJ2-2; 8 bases fit TRBD1. After removal of 8 bases from V and 1 base from J, the junction contained 6 bases not matched to a gene. CDR1 and CDR2 from the germline V gene are MNHNS and SASEGT. The CDR3 runs 15 residues. The CDR3 region has the DNA TGTGCCAGCCGGGACAGGCCTCGGAACACCGGGGAGCTGTTTTTT. This translates into CASRDRPRNTGELFF.

The chain combines TRBV6-5 with TRBJ2-7, with 9 bases lining up with TRBD1. This CDR3 has 14 residues. Trimming at V came to 7 bases and at J to 0 bases, leaving 4 bases not matched to a gene. Per germline, CDR1 MNHEY and CDR2 SVGAGI. The chain's CDR3 is CASKGTGSSYEQYF. In nucleotides, the CDR3 is TGTGCCAGCAAAGGGACAGGGAGCTCCTACGAGCAGTACTTC.

The V and J genes are TRBV2 and TRBJ2-7; D gene unclear. V shed 8 bases and J shed 0 bases, with 14 bases lying between them. CDR1 is SNHLY, CDR2 FYNNEI, per germline. The CDR3 spans 14 residues. CDR3 nucleotide sequence: TGTGCCAGCCGGCCGGAGCTGAGCTCCTACGAGCAGTACTTC. It codes for CASRPELSSYEQYF.

In this sample, this clone turned up a few times. The chain is built from TRBV19 and TRBJ1-2, with TRBD1 identical over 7 bases. Trimming at V came to 4 bases and at J to 7 bases, leaving 3 bases not matched to a gene. The CDR3 covers 12 residues. Germline V gene data show CDR1 as LNHDA and CDR2 as SQIVND (reference sequence). CDR3: CASSTTGSGYTF. The CDR3 DNA sequence: TGTGCCAGTAGTACGACAGGGTCTGGCTACACCTTC.

The rearrangement uses TRBV25-1 and TRBJ1-3; unclear D gene. The V end lost 2 bases, the J end lost 2 bases, and 10 bases lay between the germline ends. Germline V CDR1 and CDR2: MGHDK, SYGVNS. This CDR3 has 15 amino acids. DNA for the CDR3: TGTGCCAGCAGTGAAAAGGGTCTGGCTGGAAACACCATATATTTT. Its protein product is CASSEKGLAGNTIYF.

The chain combines TRBV18 with TRBJ1-1; no firm D call. The V gene lost 5 bases and the J gene lost 5 bases, with 6 bases spanning the gap. Germline V lookup: CDR1 KGHSH, CDR2 LQKENI. There are 11 residues in the CDR3. The CDR3 DNA follows: TGTGCCAGCTCAAAGCGGACTGAAGCTTTCTTT. Translation gives CASSKRTEAFF.

The chain recombines TRBV2 with TRBJ1-5; D gene ambiguous. Trimming removed 1 base at V and 6 bases at J, with 7 bases between. The CDR3 has 13 amino acids. Germline CDR1 reads SNHLY; CDR2 reads FYNNEI. The CDR3 sequence: CASSEVGIQPQHF. The DNA of the CDR3 is TGTGCCAGCAGTGAAGTAGGGATTCAGCCCCAGCATTTT.

The genes are TRBV10-3 and TRBJ1-2, with TRBD1 as a possible D gene (6 bases). The CDR3 length is 14 residues. Germline CDR1 and CDR2: ENHRY and SYGVKD. V was clipped by 4 bases and J by 11 bases, with 20 bases between them. CDR3 sequence: CAISGNDRRSSYTF. CDR3 nucleotide sequence: TGTGCCATCAGTGGGAATGACAGGCGAAGTTCTTACACCTTC.

This clone came up a few times. The rearrangement uses TRBV11-2 and TRBJ1-3; D gene ambiguous. Trimming pared 2 bases from V and 4 bases from J, leaving 9 bases between. This CDR3 comprises 14 residues. Germline CDR1 and CDR2: SGHAT and FQNNGV. This CDR3 reads CASSLNRAGNTIYF. The DNA for the CDR3 is TGTGCCAGCAGCTTAAACAGAGCCGGAAACACCATATATTTT.

The rearrangement uses TRBV29-1 and TRBJ2-1; 7 nucleotides align to TRBD1. Germline CDR1 is SQVTM and CDR2 is ANQGSEA. V was pared by 8 bases and J by 4 bases, with 11 bases of the junction left unmatched. The CDR3 spans 14 residues. In DNA, the CDR3 is TGCAGCTCGAGCTTAGACAGGGTATACAATGAGCAGTTCTTC. Amino acid sequence: CSSSLDRVYNEQFF.

V and J are TRBV4-1 and TRBJ1-1; D gene uncertain. The germline V gene encodes CDR1 MGHRA and CDR2 YSYEKL. V dropped 0 bases and J dropped 1 base, with 6 bases sitting between them. The CDR3 covers 14 residues. The CDR3 region is CASSQDAQNTEAFF. CDR3 coding DNA: TGCGCCAGCAGCCAAGACGCGCAGAACACTGAAGCTTTCTTT.

Concerning this clone: This specimen includes other DNA sequences encoding the same CDR3. The V gene is TRBV29-1, the J gene TRBJ1-2; 8 bases line up with TRBD1. The V gene end was trimmed by 3 bases and the J gene end by 6 bases; junction bases not matched to a gene: 3. The V gene's germline CDR1 is SQVTM and CDR2 ANQGSEA. The length of the CDR3 is 12 residues. The chain's CDR3 is CSVDRGRDGYTF. In DNA, the CDR3 is TGCAGCGTTGACAGGGGGCGAGATGGCTACACCTTC. Together with reference TRBV29-1 and TRBJ1-2, the CDR3 gives the full variable domain: SAVISQKPSRDICQRGTSLTIQCQVDSQVTMMFWYRQQPGQSLTLIATANQGSEATYESGFVIDKFPISRPNLTFSTLTVSNMSPEDSSIYLCSVDRGRDGYTFGSGTRLTVV.

This chain uses TRBV7-9 with TRBJ1-1; D possibly corresponds to TRBD1 (6 bases). Germline assignment: CDR1 SEHNR and CDR2 FQNEAQ (reference sequence). The CDR3 spans 14 residues. With 2 bases removed from V and 3 bases from J, the gap between germline ends came to 10 bases. CDR3 nucleotides: TGTGCCAGCAGCTTAAGGGGGGTGTACACTGAAGCTTTCTTT. As protein: CASSLRGVYTEAFF.

The J gene is TRBJ2-3, the V gene TRBV19; a possible D gene is TRBD2 (6 bases). CDR1 and CDR2 from the germline V gene are LNHDA and SQIVND (reference sequence). The CDR3 contains 18 residues. Trimming pared 3 bases from V and 0 bases from J, leaving 19 bases between. The CDR3 DNA reads TGTGCCAGTAGTATTAGGGCGGGCGGGGTAGCTAGCACAGATACGCAGTATTTT. Its protein product is CASSIRAGGVASTDTQYF.

V gene TRBV11-2 combines with J gene TRBJ2-4; perhaps TRBD2 as D (5 bases). With 4 bases removed from V and 0 bases from J, the gap between germline ends came to 16 bases. CDR3 length: 17 amino acids. Germline values: CDR1 SGHAT, CDR2 FQNNGV. CDR3 sequence: CASSSSTVLLAKNIQYF. CDR3 in DNA: TGTGCCAGCAGCTCTAGCACAGTGCTACTAGCCAAAAACATTCAGTACTTC.